A single sample is the source of the 24 T cell receptor beta chains below, sequenced in a study of blood T cell repertoires in COVID-19. Repertoires were generated with immunoSEQ multiplex PCR, while TCRdb's copy carries only in-frame clones and drops some. The table records about 130,000 clones, about 85% of them present only once. The specimen sequenced was peripheral blood. Every receptor here comes from a woman aged 70-85 years with COVID-19, enrolled during active disease.

This clone was seen more than once but under ten times. The chain is built from TRBV7-9 and TRBJ1-4, with no clear D. The CDR3 has 12 amino acids. Germline-derived CDR1 and CDR2 are SEHNR and FQNEAQ (reference sequence). Trimming cost V 1 base and J 7 bases, with 4 bases left between them. Here the CDR3 DNA reads TGTGCCAGCAGCTTAGACAGTGAAAAACTGTTTTTT. Protein: CASSLDSEKLFF.

The rearrangement uses TRBV9 and TRBJ2-2, with TRBD2 as a possible D gene (6 bases). The ends were cut back, 0 bases at V and 0 bases at J, with 9 bases in the middle. The CDR3 runs 16 residues. The V gene's germline CDR1 is SGDLS and CDR2 YYNGEE. The CDR3 sequence is CASSVGGGANTGELFF. CDR3 coding DNA: TGTGCCAGCAGCGTAGGAGGCGGGGCGAACACCGGGGAGCTGTTTTTT.

This clone came up a few times. The chain links TRBV6-2 or TRBV6-3 to TRBJ2-1, with D unclear. The CDR3 is 14 amino acids. The germline V gene encodes CDR1 MNHEY and CDR2 SVGEGT. Trimming left V 0 bases short and J 3 bases short, with 6 bases between. The CDR3 loop reads CASSYSAIYNEQFF. The CDR3 nucleotides read TGTGCCAGCAGTTACTCGGCCATCTACAATGAGCAGTTCTTC.

V and J are TRBV6-2 or TRBV6-3 and TRBJ2-7; D uncertain. Trimming shortened V by 0 bases and J by 3 bases, and 12 bases separated the two germline ends. The CDR3 covers 15 residues. Germline lookup yields CDR1 MNHEY and CDR2 SVGEGT. The CDR3 DNA follows: TGTGCCAGCAGTTACTCGACGAGCAGGCACTACGAGCAGTACTTC. This encodes CASSYSTSRHYEQYF.

The genes are TRBV4-1 and TRBJ2-3, with a possible D match to TRBD1 (5 bases). Trimming shortened V by 4 bases and J by 0 bases, and 11 bases separated the two germline ends. The germline V gene has CDR1 MGHRA and CDR2 YSYEKL. CDR3 length: 15 amino acids. This CDR3 is CASSPQDSSTDTQYF. The CDR3 region has the DNA TGCGCCAGCAGCCCCCAAGACAGTAGCACAGATACGCAGTATTTT.

The chain couples TRBV30 to TRBJ2-7; possibly TRBD1 for D (5 bases). Germline V lookup: CDR1 GTSNPN, CDR2 SVGIG (reference sequence). The germline V and J ends were trimmed by 7 bases and 5 bases, with 24 bases remaining between them. The CDR3 loop spans 15 amino acids. Here the CDR3 DNA reads TGTGCCTCGAAGCCCGGGTCATCGAAGGGGAACGAGCAGTACTTC. Encoded protein: CASKPGSSKGNEQYF.

The V gene is TRBV9, the J gene TRBJ1-3; D remains unclear. CDR1 and CDR2 (germline): SGDLS, YYNGEE. With 7 bases removed from V and 0 bases from J, the gap between germline ends came to 11 bases. The CDR3 sequence is 14 residues long. In nucleotides, the CDR3 is TGTGCCAGCGGAAGGAGCTTCTCTGGAAACACCATATATTTT. Translation gives CASGRSFSGNTIYF.

V usage is TRBV30 and J usage is TRBJ2-7; 11 bases align to TRBD2. From germline, CDR1 is GTSNPN and CDR2 SVGIG (reference sequence). The V gene end was trimmed by 2 bases and the J gene end by 5 bases; junction bases not matched to a gene: 8. There are 15 residues in the CDR3. The CDR3 loop reads CAWSSKGLAGNEQYF. The CDR3 region has the DNA TGTGCCTGGAGTTCGAAAGGACTAGCGGGCAACGAGCAGTACTTC.

The chain joins TRBV20-1 to TRBJ2-5, with D tentatively TRBD2 (6 bases). This CDR3 is 15 amino acids long. The germline V and J ends were trimmed by 3 bases and 9 bases, with 23 bases remaining between them. Looked up from germline, CDR1 is DFQATT and CDR2 is SNEGSKA (reference sequence). For the CDR3, the DNA is TGCAGTGCTAGTGCTAACCAGGGAGGAAGTTTGCCCCAGTACTTC. Residues: CSASANQGGSLPQYF.

J is TRBJ2-6 and V is TRBV11-2, with D maybe TRBD2 (6 bases). Trimming took 5 bases from V and 4 from J, leaving 15 bases between them. The germline V gene encodes CDR1 SGHAT and CDR2 FQNNGV. The CDR3 has 16 residues. CDR3 protein: CASSLEEGAGANVLTF. For the CDR3, the DNA is TGTGCCAGCAGCCTGGAGGAGGGCGCCGGGGCCAACGTCCTGACTTTC.

The V and J genes are TRBV19 and TRBJ1-1; D possibly corresponds to TRBD1 (6 bases). The CDR3 contains 14 residues. V gave up 2 bases and J gave up 3 bases, with 10 bases separating them. Germline CDR1 is LNHDA and CDR2 is SQIVND (reference sequence). Written as DNA, the CDR3 is TGTGCCAGTAGTATAAGGGCAGGGGACACTGAAGCTTTCTTT. As protein: CASSIRAGDTEAFF. Using reference TRBV19 and TRBJ1-1 for the parts outside the CDR3, the full variable domain is DGGITQSPKYLFRKEGQNVTLSCEQNLNHDAMYWYRQDPGQGLRLIYYSQIVNDFQKGDIAEGYSVSREKKESFPLTVTSAQKNPTAFYLCASSIRAGDTEAFFGQGTRLTVV.

The J gene is TRBJ1-5, the V gene TRBV28; D unresolved. The length of the CDR3 is 12 residues. Germline CDR1 and CDR2: MDHEN and SYDVKM. V lost 6 bases and J 1 base, leaving 4 bases between the germline ends. CDR3 region: CASSRSNQPQHF. The CDR3 DNA reads TGTGCCAGCAGCCGGAGCAATCAGCCCCAGCATTTT.

The V call is TRBV7-8, the J call TRBJ2-1; tentative D call: TRBD2 (5 bases). Germline V gene sequence: CDR1 SGHVS, CDR2 FQNEAQ. Trimming removed 5 bases from V and 7 bases from J, with 9 bases in between. There are 12 residues in the CDR3. This CDR3 reads CASSQRANEQFF. The CDR3 DNA reads as TGTGCCAGCAGCCAGAGGGCAAATGAGCAGTTCTTC.

The chain couples TRBV6-5 to TRBJ1-5, with D hard to call. Trimming took off 0 bases at V and 7 bases at J, with 10 bases between the two ends. This CDR3 comprises 14 residues. The V gene's germline CDR1 is MNHEY and CDR2 SVGAGI. CDR3 sequence (DNA): TGTGCCAGCAGTTACTCGGGTTGGGAGCAGCCCCAGCATTTT. Its translation is CASSYSGWEQPQHF.

The CDR3 is CASRTVAGYGYTF. In DNA form, the CDR3 reads TGTGCCAGCAGGACCGTTGCGGGGTATGGCTACACCTTC. The chain links TRBV7-9 to TRBJ1-2; D is uncertain. From germline, CDR1 is SEHNR and CDR2 FQNEAQ (reference sequence). Trimming cost V 6 bases and J 5 bases, with 13 bases left between them. The CDR3 runs to 13 residues.

This sequence joins TRBV3-1 (or the pseudogene TRBV3-2) and TRBJ1-3; a possible D gene is TRBD1 (5 bases). Trimming removed 2 bases at V and 3 bases at J, with 8 bases between. The length of the CDR3 is 14 residues. Germline V gene lookup returns CDR1 LGHDT and CDR2 YNNKEL (reference sequence). The CDR3 sequence is CASSQRGFGNTIYF. DNA of the CDR3: TGTGCCAGCAGCCAAAGGGGCTTTGGAAACACCATATATTTT.

The CDR3 reads CASSLGGQYEQFF. In nucleotides, the CDR3 is TGCGCCAGCAGCTTGGGAGGACAGTACGAGCAGTTCTTC. V is TRBV5-1 and J is TRBJ2-1, with D perhaps matching TRBD1 (6 bases). V dropped 0 bases and J dropped 10 bases, with 11 bases sitting between them. CDR1 is SGHRS, CDR2 YFSETQ, per germline. The CDR3 contains 13 residues.

This chain joins TRBV16 and TRBJ1-1; perhaps TRBD1 as D (6 bases). The V end lost 5 bases, the J end lost 1 base, and 14 bases lay between the germline ends. Germline V gene sequence: CDR1 KGHSY, CDR2 FQNENV. The CDR3 covers 15 residues. The CDR3, as DNA: TGTGCCAGCAGCGCCACAGGGTGGGGGAACACTGAAGCTTTCTTT. Translation: CASSATGWGNTEAFF.

V usage is TRBV19 and J usage is TRBJ1-5, with a possible D match to TRBD1 (5 bases). Germline values: CDR1 LNHDA, CDR2 SQIVND (reference sequence). V lost 5 bases and J 2 bases, leaving 10 bases between the germline ends. The CDR3 totals 14 residues. CDR3 DNA sequence: TGTGCCAGTAGTCCCCAGACAGGCAATCAGCCCCAGCATTTT. This encodes CASSPQTGNQPQHF. The complete variable domain, with remaining parts taken from reference TRBV19 and TRBJ1-5, reads DGGITQSPKYLFRKEGQNVTLSCEQNLNHDAMYWYRQDPGQGLRLIYYSQIVNDFQKGDIAEGYSVSREKKESFPLTVTSAQKNPTAFYLCASSPQTGNQPQHFGDGTRLSIL.

The chain couples TRBV6-2 or TRBV6-3 to TRBJ1-5; D is uncertain. This CDR3 region has 13 residues. V gave up 3 bases and J gave up 8 bases, with 11 bases separating them. From germline, CDR1 is MNHEY and CDR2 SVGEGT. CDR3 DNA sequence: TGTGCCAGCAGTTATGAACATCAGAAGCCCCAGCATTTT. It yields the protein CASSYEHQKPQHF.

This rearrangement joins TRBV12-3 or TRBV12-4 to TRBJ2-7; weak D call: TRBD1 (5 bases). The CDR3 is 13 amino acids. The V end was cut by 5 bases, the J end by 4 bases, with 12 bases between. The CDR3 DNA reads TGTGCCAGCAGTAAGCAGGGTCCTTACGAGCAGTACTTC. This encodes CASSKQGPYEQYF.

This rearrangement joins TRBV28 to TRBJ2-3; TRBD2 matches 7 bases. The CDR3 covers 16 residues. After removal of 5 bases from V and 7 bases from J, the junction contained 15 bases not matched to a gene. Germline CDR1 is MDHEN and CDR2 is SYDVKM. The CDR3 bases are TGTGCCAGCAGTGGGTCTAGGGACTACCTCGGGAATACGCAGTATTTT. Amino acids: CASSGSRDYLGNTQYF.

This chain links TRBV7-2 with TRBJ2-7; the match to TRBD2 covers 10 bases. The length of the CDR3 is 18 residues. The trim removed 1 base at V and 2 bases at J, leaving 11 bases unmatched. CDR1 is SGHTA, CDR2 FQGNSA, per germline. CDR3 in amino acids: CASSLGPGASGGTYEQYF. The CDR3 DNA follows: TGTGCCAGCAGCTTAGGTCCCGGGGCTAGCGGGGGTACCTACGAGCAGTACTTC.

The J gene is TRBJ2-3, the V gene TRBV6-1, with 9 nucleotides matching TRBD2. The CDR3 consists of 17 residues. Germline-derived CDR1 and CDR2 are MNHNS and SASEGT. V shed 0 bases, J shed 0 bases, and the junction held 4 bases outside the gene matches. The CDR3 is CASSEASGGSSTDTQYF. CDR3 bases: TGTGCCAGCAGTGAAGCTAGCGGGGGCTCTAGCACAGATACGCAGTATTTT.